The rows below give T cell receptor beta chains drawn from one sample of a study of OX40 agonist ivuxolimab in advanced cancers. This table comes from immunoSEQ multiplex PCR, and its TCRdb copy is limited to in-frame clones, with some not included. The table records 70,000 to 75,000 clones, 90% to 95% of them present only once. The specimen comprised CD4+ or CD8+ T cells sorted from blood, sampled in a trial of the OX40 agonist ivuxolimab. These receptors were collected from an adult with an advanced solid tumor such as melanoma, head and neck, liver or kidney cancer. Each CDR3 is given with its conserved first and last residue. The order of the fields is J gene, D gene, V gene, clone size, CDR3 DNA, CDR3 protein. D genes are given only for firm matches. Clone size, where shown, is once, few, many, or a class for clones that have expanded.

TRBJ2-1,TRBD1,TRBV19,NA,TGTGCCAGTTCAGGGGGCCAGCGGGCTAATGAGCAGTTCTTC,CASSGGQRANEQFF
TRBJ2-3,NA,TRBV11-2,few,TGTGCCAGCAGCCCAAAATTAGAGCGGTCCACAGATACGCAGTATTTT,CASSPKLERSTDTQYF
TRBJ2-3,TRBD2,TRBV7-8,NA,TGTGCCAGCAGCTACGGGACTAGCGGAGTCCTTAGCACAGATACGCAGTATTTT,CASSYGTSGVLSTDTQYF
TRBJ1-4,NA,TRBV14,NA,TGTGCCAGCAGCCAGCTGGTGGGGAACGAAAAACTGTTTTTT,CASSQLVGNEKLFF
TRBJ2-5,TRBD2,TRBV5-4,NA,TGTGCCAGCAGCCCGGGACTAGCGGGAGGGCCGAACCAAGAGACCCAGTACTTC,CASSPGLAGGPNQETQYF
TRBJ1-2,NA,TRBV19,once,TGTGCCAGTACCCCTAAAGAAGGCAGGGCATTTTATGGCTACACCTTC,CASTPKEGRAFYGYTF
TRBJ1-1,NA,TRBV6-5,NA,TGTGCCAGCAGACCCCGGGGGATGAACACTGAAGCTTTCTTT,CASRPRGMNTEAFF
TRBJ1-3,TRBD1,TRBV4-1,once,TGCGCCAGCAGCCAAGAGTATCAGGGGGCTAACACCATATATTTT,CASSQEYQGANTIYF
TRBJ2-2,NA,TRBV7-9,NA,TGTGCCAGCAGCCAAATGACCGGGTGGGGCGGGGAGCTGTTTTTT,CASSQMTGWGGELFF
TRBJ1-5,TRBD1,TRBV19,NA,TGTGCCAGTAGTATAACAGGGGGCGTGGAGCCCCAGCATTTT,CASSITGGVEPQHF
TRBJ2-3,NA,TRBV10-3,NA,TGTGCCATCAGTGCGGCGGGGTTCACAGATACGCAGTATTTT,CAISAAGFTDTQYF
TRBJ2-2,TRBD2,TRBV7-2,NA,TGTGCCAGCAGCATGACTAGCTTGACCGGGGAGCTGTTTTTT,CASSMTSLTGELFF
TRBJ2-1,TRBD1,TRBV29-1,once,TGCAGCGTCGTACCCGACAGGGGGTCTAGTATCTTC,CSVVPDRGSSIF
TRBJ1-6,TRBD1,TRBV27,NA,TGTGCCAGCAGGACGACAGGGGAAGGTTCACCCCTCCACTTT,CASRTTGEGSPLHF
TRBJ2-5,TRBD2,TRBV5-6,NA,TGTGCCAGCAGCTTGGGGTGGGGCGGGAGTAAGACCCAGTACTTC,CASSLGWGGSKTQYF
TRBJ2-1,NA,TRBV7-2,NA,TGTGCCAGCAGCTTACGGGTGGTGGGACAGTTCTTC,CASSLRVVGQFF
TRBJ1-2,TRBD1,TRBV10-3,NA,TGTGCCATCAGCCCCGGCGGGACAGGGGGCTTTAACTATGGCTACACCTTC,CAISPGGTGGFNYGYTF
TRBJ2-1,NA,TRBV5-4,NA,TGTGCCAGCAGCTTGTATGGGTCCGGGTCCTACAATGAGCAGTTCTTC,CASSLYGSGSYNEQFF
TRBJ2-1,NA,TRBV21-1,once,TGTGCCAGCAGCAAAACTAGCGAATCCTACAATGAGCAGTTCTTC,CASSKTSESYNEQFF
TRBJ1-1,NA,TRBV29-1,NA,TGCAGCGCTCTTCGACAGACAGCTGAAGCTTTCTTT,CSALRQTAEAFF
TRBJ2-5,TRBD2,TRBV10-1,NA,TGCGCCACCTCCGAGGGAGGGTCGGAGACCCAGTACTTC,CATSEGGSETQYF